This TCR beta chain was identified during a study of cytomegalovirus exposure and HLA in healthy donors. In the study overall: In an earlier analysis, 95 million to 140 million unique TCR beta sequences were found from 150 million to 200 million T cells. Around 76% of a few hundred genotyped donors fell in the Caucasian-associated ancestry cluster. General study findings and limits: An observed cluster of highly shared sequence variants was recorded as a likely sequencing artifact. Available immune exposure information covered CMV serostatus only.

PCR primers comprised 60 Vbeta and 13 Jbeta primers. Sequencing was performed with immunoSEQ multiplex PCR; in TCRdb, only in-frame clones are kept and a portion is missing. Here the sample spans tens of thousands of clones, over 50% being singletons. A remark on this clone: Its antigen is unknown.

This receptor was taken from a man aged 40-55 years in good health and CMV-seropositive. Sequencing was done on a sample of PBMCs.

The CDR3 loop reads CASSPRTGGENEKLFF. In nucleotides, the CDR3 is TGTGCCAGCAGCCCTCGGACAGGGGGTGAAAATGAAAAACTGTTTTTT. The chain couples TRBV9 to TRBJ1-4, with 10 positions matching TRBD1. This CDR3 comprises 16 residues. V shed 4 bases, J shed 5 bases, and the junction held 8 bases outside the gene matches. Germline V gives CDR1 SGDLS, CDR2 YYNGEE.